Listed below are T cell receptor beta chains from one sample, sequenced in a study of shared clonotypes between healthy human individuals. The protocol was immunoSEQ multiplex PCR, while the TCRdb copy is restricted to in-frame clones and leaves out a portion. In the table there are hundreds of thousands of clones, 55% to 85% of which are singletons. What was sequenced was memory CD4+ T cells sorted from blood. The receptors were sampled from a woman in her 30s in good health. Each CDR3 is given with its conserved first and last residue. The D gene is left open where the match is weak. Only part of the rows carry a size: once, few, many, or a class if the clone is expanded.

DNA	CDR3	J	V	length	size	D
TGCGCCAGCAGAGAACAGGGGGCTAACTATGGCTACACCTTC	CASREQGANYGYTF	TRBJ1-2	TRBV4-1	14	.	TRBD1
TGCGCCAGCAGCTTGAACAGGGGATTGGGAGAGACCCAGTACTTC	CASSLNRGLGETQYF	TRBJ2-5	TRBV5-1	15	.	TRBD1
TGTGCCAGCAGTAGGGACGGTAAAGCCTACGAGCAGTACTTC	CASSRDGKAYEQYF	TRBJ2-7	TRBV28	14	once	.
TGTGCCAGCAGCTTAACGACAGGGGCTGAAGCTTTCTTT	CASSLTTGAEAFF	TRBJ1-1	TRBV7-2	13	.	TRBD1
TGTGCCAGCAGCTTAGTAGGCCCTTATAGCAATCAGCCCCAGCATTTT	CASSLVGPYSNQPQHF	TRBJ1-5	TRBV7-8	16	many	.
TGCGCCAGCAGCTTGACTAGGATAGAATACAATGAGCAGTTCTTC	CASSLTRIEYNEQFF	TRBJ2-1	TRBV5-1	15	once	.
TGCGCCAGCAGCTTGATTCCTCAAGATAGCAATCAGCCCCAGCATTTT	CASSLIPQDSNQPQHF	TRBJ1-5	TRBV5-1	16	.	.
TGCGCCAGCAGCTTACTAGCTTATGAGCAGTTCTTC	CASSLLAYEQFF	TRBJ2-1	TRBV5-1	12	few	.
TGTGCCAGCAGTTTTCCCCGGGGGGTCCACGAGCAGTACTTC	CASSFPRGVHEQYF	TRBJ2-7	TRBV28	14	.	TRBD2
TGTGCCAGCAGCTCCCGGCGGCGGGAGGAAAGGGAGCAGTACTTC	CASSSRRREEREQYF	TRBJ2-7	TRBV28	15	.	TRBD2
TGCGCCAGCAGCTTCGGGACCCTCACAGATACGCAGTATTTT	CASSFGTLTDTQYF	TRBJ2-3	TRBV5-1	14	few	.
TGTGCCAGCAGCCAGGGGTCGAACACTGAAGCTTTCTTT	CASSQGSNTEAFF	TRBJ1-1	TRBV7-8	13	.	.
TGTGCCAGCAGCTCCCCTCTGGCGGGAGTGGCAGATACGCAGTATTTT	CASSSPLAGVADTQYF	TRBJ2-3	TRBV11-2	16	.	TRBD2
TGTGCCAGCAGCCCGTTAGTTACAGATACGCAGTATTTT	CASSPLVTDTQYF	TRBJ2-3	TRBV7-9	13	.	.
TGTGCCATCAGTGGGGTGGACACAGATACGCAGTATTTT	CAISGVDTDTQYF	TRBJ2-3	TRBV10-3	13	.	.
TGTGCCAGCAGTCGGGGCGACCGGCCCGGGGAGCTGTTTTTT	CASSRGDRPGELFF	TRBJ2-2	TRBV27	14	once	.
TGTGCCAGCAGCTCCTACAGGGAGGATGGAAACACCATATATTTT	CASSSYREDGNTIYF	TRBJ1-3	TRBV7-9	15	.	.
TGTGCCAGTAGTATAAGGCCTCGAGGCTATGGCTACACCTTC	CASSIRPRGYGYTF	TRBJ1-2	TRBV19	14	.	.
TGTGCCAGCCGCCGGGACAGGGCTTCTGAAGCTTTCTTT	CASRRDRASEAFF	TRBJ1-1	TRBV27	13	.	TRBD1
TGCAGCGTTGAAGAACAGCCGAATCAGCCCCAGCATTTT	CSVEEQPNQPQHF	TRBJ1-5	TRBV29-1	13	.	.
TGTGCCAGCAGTTTAACACAGGGGTTCTCGCTAGTTCAGAGTGAGCAGTTCTTC	CASSLTQGFSLVQSEQFF	TRBJ2-1	TRBV27	18	.	TRBD1
TGTGCCAGCAGTACAGGGCCACAAGAGACCCAGTACTTC	CASSTGPQETQYF	TRBJ2-5	TRBV6-1	13	.	.
TGTGCCAGCAGTTTATCTTCGGGAGGAAGCCCCCATGAGCAGTTCTTC	CASSLSSGGSPHEQFF	TRBJ2-1	TRBV28	16	once	TRBD2
TGTGCCAGCAGCCCGGGACTAGCGGGAATCTCCTACGAGCAGTACTTC	CASSPGLAGISYEQYF	TRBJ2-7	TRBV4-2	16	.	TRBD2
TGCGCCAGCAGCTTGGTGGGGGGCGATGAGCAGTTCTTC	CASSLVGGDEQFF	TRBJ2-1	TRBV5-1	13	.	.
TGTGCCAGCAGTTGGGGGATACCTTTCTCCTACAATGAGCAGTTCTTC	CASSWGIPFSYNEQFF	TRBJ2-1	TRBV28	16	many	.
TGTGCCAGCAGTGACAGGGGGGACTATGGCTACACCTTC	CASSDRGDYGYTF	TRBJ1-2	TRBV2	13	.	TRBD1
TGCGCCAGCAGTGATTTCCGCCAGGTTATCAATCAGCCCCAGCATTTT	CASSDFRQVINQPQHF	TRBJ1-5	TRBV10-2	16	.	.
TGTGCCAGCAGCGTAACAGACAGGGTGGACGAGCAGTACTTC	CASSVTDRVDEQYF	TRBJ2-7	TRBV9	14	.	TRBD1
TGTGCCAGCAGCTTGGTTAGCGGGGAGACCCAGTACTTC	CASSLVSGETQYF	TRBJ2-5	TRBV7-2	13	once	TRBD2
TGTGCCTGGAGTGTACTTCTATGGGGGTCGCGGTACTTC	CAWSVLLWGSRYF	TRBJ2-7	TRBV30	13	once	.
TGTGCCAGCCAGGAAAAGACGGCTGAAGCTTTCTTT	CASQEKTAEAFF	TRBJ1-1	TRBV7-9	12	.	.
TGTGCCAGCAGCTTGGGGGACAGGGCAAAACTGTTTTTT	CASSLGDRAKLFF	TRBJ1-4	TRBV5-4	13	few	TRBD1
TGTGCCAGCAGCGCTAGCGGGCAAGAGACCCAGTACTTC	CASSASGQETQYF	TRBJ2-5	TRBV9	13	.	TRBD2
TGCGCCAGCAGCTTGGGGAATGTACCTCAAGAGACCCAGTACTTC	CASSLGNVPQETQYF	TRBJ2-5	TRBV5-1	15	.	.
TGTGCCACCACCCCGGACAGAAAGAGCTCCTACGAGCAGTACTTC	CATTPDRKSSYEQYF	TRBJ2-7	TRBV27	15	.	.
TGTGCCAGCCAAAACAGGGCCTCTGGAAACACCATATATTTT	CASQNRASGNTIYF	TRBJ1-3	TRBV10-3	14	.	.
TGTGCCAGCAGTTTCAGATATGGCTACACCTTC	CASSFRYGYTF	TRBJ1-2	TRBV28	11	.	.
TGTGCCAGCAGTTCGGGACAGGGAAACACTGAAGCTTTCTTT	CASSSGQGNTEAFF	TRBJ1-1	TRBV28	14	.	TRBD1
TGTGCCAGCCGCCGGCCAGGGGGCCCGTACGAGCAGTACTTC	CASRRPGGPYEQYF	TRBJ2-7	TRBV28	14	.	TRBD1
TGCGCCAGCAGCTTTTTGGGGGGGACCTCTGGGGCCAACGTCCTGACTTTC	CASSFLGGTSGANVLTF	TRBJ2-6	TRBV5-1	17	.	TRBD2